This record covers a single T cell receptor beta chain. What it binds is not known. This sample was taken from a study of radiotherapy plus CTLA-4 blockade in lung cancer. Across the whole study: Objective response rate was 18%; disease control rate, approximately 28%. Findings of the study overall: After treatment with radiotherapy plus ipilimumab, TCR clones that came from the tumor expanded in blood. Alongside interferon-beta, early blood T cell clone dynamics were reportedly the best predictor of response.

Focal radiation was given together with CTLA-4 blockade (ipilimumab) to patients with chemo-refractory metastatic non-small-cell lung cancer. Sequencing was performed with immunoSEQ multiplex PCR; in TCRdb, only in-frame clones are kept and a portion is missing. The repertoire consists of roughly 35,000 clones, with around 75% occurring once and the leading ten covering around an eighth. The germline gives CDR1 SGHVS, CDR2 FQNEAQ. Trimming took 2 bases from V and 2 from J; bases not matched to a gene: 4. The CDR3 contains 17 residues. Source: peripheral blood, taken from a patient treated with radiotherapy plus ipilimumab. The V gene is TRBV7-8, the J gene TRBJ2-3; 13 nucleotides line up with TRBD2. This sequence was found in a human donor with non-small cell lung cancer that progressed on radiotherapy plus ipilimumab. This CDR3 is CASSLRTSGSFTDTQYF. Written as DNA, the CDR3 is TGTGCCAGCAGCTTAAGGACTAGCGGGAGTTTCACAGATACGCAGTATTTT.